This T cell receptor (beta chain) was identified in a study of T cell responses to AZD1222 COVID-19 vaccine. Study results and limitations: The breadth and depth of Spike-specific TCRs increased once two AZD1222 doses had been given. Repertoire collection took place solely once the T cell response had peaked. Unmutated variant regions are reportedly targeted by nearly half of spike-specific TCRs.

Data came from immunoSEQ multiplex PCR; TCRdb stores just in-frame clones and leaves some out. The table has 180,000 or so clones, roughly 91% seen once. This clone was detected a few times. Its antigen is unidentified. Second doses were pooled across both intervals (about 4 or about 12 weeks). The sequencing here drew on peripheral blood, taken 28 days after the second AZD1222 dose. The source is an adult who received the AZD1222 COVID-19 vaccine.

The CDR3 protein is CASSQRSDRERDGYTF. CDR3 nucleotides: TGCGCCAGCAGCCAACGGTCGGACAGGGAGAGGGATGGCTACACCTTC. V and J are TRBV4-1 and TRBJ1-2; 8 bases agree with TRBD1. J gave up 6 bases and V 2 bases, and 11 bases lay outside the gene matches. This CDR3 spans 16 amino acids. Germline-derived CDR1 and CDR2 are MGHRA and YSYEKL.